What follows is one TCR beta chain and its context. This entry is derived from a study of blood T cell repertoires in COVID-19. At the level of the study: The origin of the acute and convalescent COVID-19 samples was the United States, Italy and Spain. Sources were T cells, B-cell-depleted T cells, or PBMCs; the material itself was cDNA or gDNA.

Germline CDR1 is SGHTA and CDR2 is FQGNSA. The ends lost 3 bases at V and 0 bases at J; junction bases unmatched: 4. The CDR3 sequence is 16 residues long. In the study's own analysis: Using reference gene primer amplification, nucleated cell counts were estimated. The assay was immunoSEQ multiplex PCR, and TCRdb's table has in-frame clones only and misses some. V, J and clone size are those of that table, while D and trimming were read from the DNA. This table has hundreds of thousands of clones, 87% appearing once. The TCR comes from a woman younger than 30 who had recovered from COVID-19. The sequenced material came from peripheral blood. The chain uses TRBV7-2 and TRBJ2-3; 9 bases align to TRBD2. The DNA for the CDR3 is TGTGCCAGCAGCTTCGGGGCGGGAGGGAGCACAGATACGCAGTATTTT. Translation: CASSFGAGGSTDTQYF. The complete variable domain, with remaining parts taken from reference TRBV7-2 and TRBJ2-3, reads GAGVSQSPSNKVTEKGKDVELRCDPISGHTALYWYRQSLGQGLEFLIYFQGNSAPDKSGLPSDRFSAERTGGSVSTLTIQRTQQEDSAVYLCASSFGAGGSTDTQYFGPGTRLTVL.